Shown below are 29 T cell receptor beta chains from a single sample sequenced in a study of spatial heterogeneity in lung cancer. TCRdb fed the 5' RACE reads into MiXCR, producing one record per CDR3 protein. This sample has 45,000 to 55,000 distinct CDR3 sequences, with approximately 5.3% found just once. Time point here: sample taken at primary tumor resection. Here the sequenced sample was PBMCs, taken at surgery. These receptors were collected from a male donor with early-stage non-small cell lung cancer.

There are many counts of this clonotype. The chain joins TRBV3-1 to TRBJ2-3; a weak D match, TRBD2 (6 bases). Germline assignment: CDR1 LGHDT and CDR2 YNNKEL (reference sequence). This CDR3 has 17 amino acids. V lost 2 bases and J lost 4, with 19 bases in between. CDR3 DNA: TGTGCCAGCAGCCAACCTAAGCTAGGCGGGATGGCAGATACGCAGTATTTT. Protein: CASSQPKLGGMADTQYF.

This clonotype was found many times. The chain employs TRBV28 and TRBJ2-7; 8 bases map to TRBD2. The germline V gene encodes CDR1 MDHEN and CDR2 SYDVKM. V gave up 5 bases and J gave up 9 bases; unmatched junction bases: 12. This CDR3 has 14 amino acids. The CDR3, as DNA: TGTGCCAGCAGTAGGACTAGCACCTCTGCTGGGCAGTACTTC. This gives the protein CASSRTSTSAGQYF.

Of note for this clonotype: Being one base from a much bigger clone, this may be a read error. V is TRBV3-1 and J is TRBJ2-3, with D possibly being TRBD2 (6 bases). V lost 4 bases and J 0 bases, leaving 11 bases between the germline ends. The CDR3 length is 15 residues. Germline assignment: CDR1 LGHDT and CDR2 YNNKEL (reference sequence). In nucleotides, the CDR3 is TGTGCCAGCAGCCCCGGGAGTAGCAGCACAGATACGCAGTATTTT. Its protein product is CASSPGSSSTDTQYF.

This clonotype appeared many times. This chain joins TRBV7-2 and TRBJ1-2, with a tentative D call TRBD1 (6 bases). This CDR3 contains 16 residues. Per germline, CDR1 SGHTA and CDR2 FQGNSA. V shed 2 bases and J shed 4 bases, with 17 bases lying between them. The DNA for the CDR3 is TGTGCCAGCAGCTTACTAGTCCGATCGACAGGCTATGGCTACACCTTC. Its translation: CASSLLVRSTGYGYTF.

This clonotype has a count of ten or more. This chain's CDR3 is CAISENGDYNSPLHF. CDR3 sequence (DNA): TGTGCCATCAGTGAGAATGGGGACTATAATTCACCCCTCCACTTT. This chain links TRBV10-3 with TRBJ1-6, with no clear D. CDR1 ENHRY and CDR2 SYGVKD come from the germline V gene. Between the trimmed V and J ends, which lost 2 bases and 3 bases, there was a span of 8 bases. This CDR3 has 15 amino acids.

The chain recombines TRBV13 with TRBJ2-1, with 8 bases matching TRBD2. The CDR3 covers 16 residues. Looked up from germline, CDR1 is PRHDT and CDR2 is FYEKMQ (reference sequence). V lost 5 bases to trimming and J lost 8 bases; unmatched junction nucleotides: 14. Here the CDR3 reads CASSPPSGGRWDEQFF. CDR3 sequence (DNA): TGTGCCAGCAGCCCCCCATCGGGCGGGAGGTGGGATGAGCAGTTCTTC.

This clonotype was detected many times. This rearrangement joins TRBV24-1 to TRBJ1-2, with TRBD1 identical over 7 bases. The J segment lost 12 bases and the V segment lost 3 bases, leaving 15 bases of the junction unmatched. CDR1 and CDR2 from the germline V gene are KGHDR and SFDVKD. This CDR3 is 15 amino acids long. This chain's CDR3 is CATSDNTGTARGDTF. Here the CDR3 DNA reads TGTGCCACCAGTGATAACACCGGGACAGCTAGAGGGGACACCTTC.

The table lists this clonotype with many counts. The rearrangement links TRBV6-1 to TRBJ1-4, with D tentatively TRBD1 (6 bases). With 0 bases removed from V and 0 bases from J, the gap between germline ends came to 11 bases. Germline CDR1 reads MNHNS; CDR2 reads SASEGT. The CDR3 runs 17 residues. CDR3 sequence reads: CASSEARGHSTNEKLFF. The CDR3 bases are TGTGCCAGCAGTGAAGCGCGGGGGCACTCAACTAATGAAAAACTGTTTTTT.

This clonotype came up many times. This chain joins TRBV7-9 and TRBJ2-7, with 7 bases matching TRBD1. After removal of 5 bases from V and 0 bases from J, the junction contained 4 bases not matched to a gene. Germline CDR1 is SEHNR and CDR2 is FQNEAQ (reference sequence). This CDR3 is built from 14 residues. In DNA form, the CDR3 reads TGTGCCAGCAGCCCCGGGACAGACTCCTACGAGCAGTACTTC. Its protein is CASSPGTDSYEQYF. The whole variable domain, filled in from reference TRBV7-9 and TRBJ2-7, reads DTGVSQNPRHKITKRGQNVTFRCDPISEHNRLYWYRQTLGQGPEFLTYFQNEAQLEKSRLLSDRFSAERPKGSFSTLEIQRTEQGDSAMYLCASSPGTDSYEQYFGPGTRLTVT.

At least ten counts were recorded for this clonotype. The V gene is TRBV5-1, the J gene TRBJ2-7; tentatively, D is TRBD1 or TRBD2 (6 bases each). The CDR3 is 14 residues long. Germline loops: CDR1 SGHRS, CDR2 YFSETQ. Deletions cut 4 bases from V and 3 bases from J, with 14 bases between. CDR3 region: CASSPLGGGYEQYF. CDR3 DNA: TGCGCCAGCAGCCCCCTAGGAGGGGGCTACGAGCAGTACTTC.

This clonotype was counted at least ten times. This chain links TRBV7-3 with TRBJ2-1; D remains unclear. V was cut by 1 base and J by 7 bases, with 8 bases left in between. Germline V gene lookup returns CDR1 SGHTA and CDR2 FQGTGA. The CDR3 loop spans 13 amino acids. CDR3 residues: CASSLNPRNEQFF. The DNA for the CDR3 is TGTGCCAGCAGCTTAAATCCCCGGAATGAGCAGTTCTTC.

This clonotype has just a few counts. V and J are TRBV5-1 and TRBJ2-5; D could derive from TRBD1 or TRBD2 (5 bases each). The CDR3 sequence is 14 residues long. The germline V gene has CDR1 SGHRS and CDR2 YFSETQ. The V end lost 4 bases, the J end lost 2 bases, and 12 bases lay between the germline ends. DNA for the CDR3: TGCGCCAGCAGCACCGGGACGGAACAAGAGACCCAGTACTTC. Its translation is CASSTGTEQETQYF.

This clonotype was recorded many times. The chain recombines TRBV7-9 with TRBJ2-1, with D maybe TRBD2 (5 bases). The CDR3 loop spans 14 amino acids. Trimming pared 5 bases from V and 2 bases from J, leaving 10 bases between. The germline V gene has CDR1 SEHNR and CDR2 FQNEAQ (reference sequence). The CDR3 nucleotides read TGTGCCAGCAGCCGTGGGAGCCCCTACAATGAGCAGTTCTTC. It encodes CASSRGSPYNEQFF.

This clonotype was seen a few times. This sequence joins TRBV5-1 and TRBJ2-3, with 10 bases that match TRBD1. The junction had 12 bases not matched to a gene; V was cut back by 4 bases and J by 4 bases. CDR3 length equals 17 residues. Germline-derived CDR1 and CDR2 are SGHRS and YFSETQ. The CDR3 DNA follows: TGCGCCAGCAGCACCGGGGACAGGGGATTTCGAGCAGATACGCAGTATTTT. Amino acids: CASSTGDRGFRADTQYF.

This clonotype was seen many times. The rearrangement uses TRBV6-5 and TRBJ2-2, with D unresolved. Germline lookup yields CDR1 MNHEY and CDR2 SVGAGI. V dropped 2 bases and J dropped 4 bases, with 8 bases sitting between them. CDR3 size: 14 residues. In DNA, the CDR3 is TGTGCCAGCAGTTACGGCGGATTCACCGGGGAGCTGTTTTTT. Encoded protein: CASSYGGFTGELFF.

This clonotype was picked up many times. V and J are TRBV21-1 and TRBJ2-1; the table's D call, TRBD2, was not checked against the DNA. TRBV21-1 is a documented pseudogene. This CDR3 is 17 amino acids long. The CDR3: CASSKRPEREAKNEQFF. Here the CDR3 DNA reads TGTGCCAGCAGCAAGCGCCCCGAGCGGGAGGCCAAGAATGAGCAGTTCTTC.

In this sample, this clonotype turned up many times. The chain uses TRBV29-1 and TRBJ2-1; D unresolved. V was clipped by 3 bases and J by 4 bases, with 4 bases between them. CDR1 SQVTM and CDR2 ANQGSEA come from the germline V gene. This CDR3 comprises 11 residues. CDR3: CSVEGYNEQFF. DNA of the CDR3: TGCAGCGTTGAGGGGTACAATGAGCAGTTCTTC.

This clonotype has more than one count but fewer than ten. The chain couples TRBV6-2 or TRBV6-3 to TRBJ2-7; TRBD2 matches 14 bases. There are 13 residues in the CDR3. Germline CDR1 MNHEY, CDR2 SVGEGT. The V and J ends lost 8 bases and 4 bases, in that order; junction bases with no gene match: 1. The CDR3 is CASWTSGRYEQYF. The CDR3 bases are TGTGCCAGCTGGACTAGCGGGAGGTACGAGCAGTACTTC.

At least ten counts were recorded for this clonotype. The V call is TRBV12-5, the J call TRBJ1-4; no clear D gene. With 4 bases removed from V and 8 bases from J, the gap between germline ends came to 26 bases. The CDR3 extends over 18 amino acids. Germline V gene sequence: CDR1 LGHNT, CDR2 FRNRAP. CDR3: CASGWTARGRPIPEKLFF. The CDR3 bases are TGTGCTAGTGGTTGGACGGCCCGAGGGCGACCCATTCCAGAAAAACTGTTTTTT.

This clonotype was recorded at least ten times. CDR3: CASTGTSGLNTGELFF. CDR3 coding DNA: TGTGCCAGTACAGGGACTAGCGGTTTGAACACCGGGGAGCTGTTTTTT. The chain combines TRBV19 with TRBJ2-2; 11 nucleotides match TRBD2. CDR3 length: 16 amino acids. Germline V lookup: CDR1 LNHDA, CDR2 SQIVND (reference sequence). The J segment lost 1 base and the V segment lost 7 bases, leaving 5 bases of the junction unmatched.

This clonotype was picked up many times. The CDR3: CASSTQGEETQYF. Here the CDR3 DNA reads TGCGCCAGCAGTACCCAGGGTGAAGAGACCCAGTACTTC. V usage is TRBV5-1 and J usage is TRBJ2-5; D is perhaps TRBD1 (5 bases). Trimming left V 5 bases short and J 3 bases short, with 11 bases between. This CDR3 region has 13 residues. CDR1 is SGHRS and CDR2 is YFSETQ in the germline V gene.

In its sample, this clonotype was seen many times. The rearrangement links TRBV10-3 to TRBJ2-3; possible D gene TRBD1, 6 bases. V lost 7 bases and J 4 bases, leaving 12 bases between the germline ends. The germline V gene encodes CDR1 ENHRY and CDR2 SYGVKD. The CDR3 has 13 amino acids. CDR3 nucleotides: TGTGCCATCACAGGGGCTGTAGCAGATACGCAGTATTTT. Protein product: CAITGAVADTQYF.

The CDR3 here is CASSLVEDSPLHF. For the CDR3, the DNA is TGTGCCAGCAGCTTAGTGGAGGATTCACCCCTCCACTTT. The chain recombines TRBV7-2 with TRBJ1-6, with unresolved D. The V gene lost 1 base and the J gene lost 8 bases, with 6 bases spanning the gap. Germline V gene data show CDR1 as SGHTA and CDR2 as FQGNSA. The CDR3 is 13 residues long.

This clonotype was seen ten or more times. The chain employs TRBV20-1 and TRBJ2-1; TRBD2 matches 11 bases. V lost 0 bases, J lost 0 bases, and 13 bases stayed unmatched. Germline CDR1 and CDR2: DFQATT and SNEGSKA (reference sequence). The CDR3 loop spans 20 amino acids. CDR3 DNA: TGCAGTGCTAGAGATTGGGCTAGCGGGAGGATGGTGAGCTCCTACAATGAGCAGTTCTTC. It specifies CSARDWASGRMVSSYNEQFF.

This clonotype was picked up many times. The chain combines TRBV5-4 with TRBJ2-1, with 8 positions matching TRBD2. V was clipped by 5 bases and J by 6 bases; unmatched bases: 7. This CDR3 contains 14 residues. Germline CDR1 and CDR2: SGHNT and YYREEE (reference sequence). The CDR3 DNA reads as TGTGCCAGCAGGTATCCCGGGACTAGCAATGAGCAGTTCTTC. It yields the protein CASRYPGTSNEQFF.

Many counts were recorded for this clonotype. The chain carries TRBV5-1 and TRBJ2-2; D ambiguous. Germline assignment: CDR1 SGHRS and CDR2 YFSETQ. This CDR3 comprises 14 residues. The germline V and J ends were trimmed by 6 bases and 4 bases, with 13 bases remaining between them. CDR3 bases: TGCGCCAGCACCCCAGTGGTTGCCACCGGGGAGCTGTTTTTT. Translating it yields CASTPVVATGELFF.

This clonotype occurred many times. The CDR3 loop reads CASSYPGRQETQYF. CDR3 DNA sequence: TGTGCCAGCAGTTACCCCGGACGCCAGGAGACCCAGTACTTC. The chain employs TRBV6-6 and TRBJ2-5; D is uncertain. Per germline, CDR1 MNHNY and CDR2 SVGAGI (reference sequence). The CDR3 runs to 14 residues. The V end was cut by 2 bases, the J end by 5 bases, with 12 bases between.

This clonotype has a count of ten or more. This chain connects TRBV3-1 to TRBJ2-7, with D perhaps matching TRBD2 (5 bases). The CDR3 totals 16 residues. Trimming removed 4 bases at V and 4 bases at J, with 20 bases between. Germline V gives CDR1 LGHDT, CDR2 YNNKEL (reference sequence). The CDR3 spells CASSPGIEGVRYEQYF. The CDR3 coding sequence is TGTGCCAGCAGCCCGGGAATCGAGGGAGTCAGATACGAGCAGTACTTC.

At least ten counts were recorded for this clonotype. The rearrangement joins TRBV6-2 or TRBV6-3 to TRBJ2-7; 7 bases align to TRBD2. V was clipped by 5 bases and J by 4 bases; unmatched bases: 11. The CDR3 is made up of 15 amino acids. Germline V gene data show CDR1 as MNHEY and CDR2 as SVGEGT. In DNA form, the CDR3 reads TGTGCCAGCAGTCAACCGGGACTAAATATTTACGAGCAGTACTTC. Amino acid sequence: CASSQPGLNIYEQYF.